This is a list of T cell receptor beta chains from one sample in a study of CD8 T cells in Susac syndrome. TCRdb processed the immunoSEQ multiplex PCR reads anew with MiXCR; each CDR3 protein has one entry. The sample contains about 140,000 distinct CDR3 sequences, around 95% of which appear only once. The source material was CD4+ T cells from PBMCs. The receptor source for this set is a human donor with multiple sclerosis. Both conserved end residues are part of each CDR3. Each record gives: D gene, clone size, CDR3 length, J gene, V gene, CDR3 protein, CDR3 DNA. D genes are given only for firm matches. Size is omitted from some rows. Given values are once, few, many or a class for expanded clones.

TRBD2 NA 17 TRBJ2-1 TRBV29-1 CSVGTSGIFFSYNEQFF TGCAGCGTGGGGACTAGCGGGATTTTTTTCTCCTACAATGAGCAGTTCTTC
NA NA 16 TRBJ2-1 TRBV10-3 CAISQQGFGSGDEQFF TGTGCCATCAGTCAACAGGGATTTGGGAGTGGGGATGAGCAGTTCTTC
NA NA 15 TRBJ2-7 TRBV29-1 CSVEVGGRRAREQYF TGCAGCGTTGAAGTAGGGGGTCGAAGGGCCCGCGAGCAGTACTTC
NA NA 16 TRBJ2-5 TRBV7-2 CASSLIAAALGETQYF TGTGCCAGCAGCTTAATTGCGGCAGCGCTAGGGGAGACCCAGTACTTC
TRBD2 NA 14 TRBJ2-5 TRBV29-1 CSVDRGGRQETQYF TGCAGCGTTGATCGGGGAGGGCGGCAAGAGACCCAGTACTTC
NA NA 12 TRBJ1-2 TRBV29-1 CSLKTGDYGYTF TGCAGCCTAAAGACAGGCGACTATGGCTACACCTTC
TRBD2 NA 14 TRBJ2-1 TRBV20-1 CSAPSGRVPDEQFF TGCAGTGCCCCTAGCGGGAGGGTGCCCGATGAGCAGTTCTTC
NA once 12 TRBJ1-2 TRBV19 CASTRGNYGYTF TGTGCCAGCACGAGGGGGAACTATGGCTACACCTTC
NA once 14 TRBJ1-2 TRBV11-1 CASSLAGSNYGYTF TGTGCCAGCAGCTTGGCAGGATCTAACTATGGCTACACCTTC
NA NA 14 TRBJ2-7 TRBV2 CASSSGTEPYEQYF TGTGCCAGCAGTTCCGGGACGGAGCCCTACGAGCAGTACTTC
NA NA 13 TRBJ2-7 TRBV20-1 CSARASVSYEQYF TGCAGTGCTAGAGCTAGCGTCTCCTACGAGCAGTACTTC
NA NA 14 TRBJ1-5 TRBV20-1 CSATRTDSNQPQHF TGCAGTGCTACCCGCACGGATAGCAATCAGCCCCAGCATTTT
TRBD2 NA 15 TRBJ2-1 TRBV10-3 CAISGTSGGEGEQFF TGTGCCATCAGCGGGACTAGCGGGGGGGAAGGTGAGCAGTTCTTC
NA NA 14 TRBJ1-5 TRBV6-2/TRBV6-3 CASSYHGVGQPQHF TGTGCCAGCAGTTACCATGGGGTCGGTCAGCCCCAGCATTTT
NA NA 14 TRBJ1-4 TRBV9 CASSVRLGPTQLFF TGTGCCAGCAGCGTGAGACTGGGCCCTACTCAACTGTTTTTT
NA NA 15 TRBJ1-2 TRBV7-9 CASSPPVEKNYGYTF TGTGCCAGCAGCCCCCCGGTCGAGAAAAACTATGGCTACACCTTC
TRBD2 NA 14 TRBJ2-2 TRBV2 CASRREGDTGELFF TGTGCCAGCAGGCGGGAGGGTGACACCGGGGAGCTGTTTTTT
NA once 13 TRBJ1-1 TRBV29-1 CSARLEGNTEAFF TGCAGCGCACGATTGGAGGGGAACACTGAAGCTTTCTTT
TRBD2 NA 16 TRBJ2-7 TRBV6-5 CASSYSLHSGGNEQYF TGTGCCAGCAGTTACTCACTTCATAGCGGGGGCAACGAGCAGTACTTC
TRBD2 NA 17 TRBJ2-4 TRBV7-2 CASSFAGASGQKNIQYF TGTGCCAGCAGCTTCGCAGGGGCTAGCGGGCAGAAAAACATTCAGTACTTC
NA once 15 TRBJ2-1 TRBV2 CASSDRGTVRIEQFF TGTGCCAGCAGTGACCGGGGGACTGTACGTATAGAGCAGTTCTTC
TRBD1 NA 16 TRBJ1-4 TRBV5-1 CASSWIQGASMGKLFF TGCGCCAGCAGCTGGATCCAGGGGGCAAGTATGGGAAAACTGTTTTTT
NA NA 16 TRBJ1-5 TRBV7-9 CASSGRTGGPSQPQHF TGTGCCAGCAGCGGGCGCACCGGGGGTCCTAGCCAGCCCCAGCATTTT
TRBD2 NA 14 TRBJ2-7 TRBV3-1 CASSPIGGAREQYF TGTGCCAGCAGCCCCATCGGGGGGGCGAGGGAGCAGTACTTC
NA once 15 TRBJ1-1 TRBV19 CASSQKRGPNTEAFF TGTGCCAGTAGTCAGAAGCGCGGCCCAAACACTGAAGCTTTCTTT
NA NA 13 TRBJ1-5 TRBV12-3/TRBV12-4 CASSFSNNQPQHF TGTGCCAGCAGTTTCAGCAACAATCAGCCCCAGCATTTT
NA NA 15 TRBJ2-5 TRBV27 CASSLIQKTGETQYF TGTGCCAGCAGTCTTATACAGAAGACCGGAGAGACCCAGTACTTC
TRBD1 NA 15 TRBJ1-2 TRBV28 CASSSPKGANYGYTF TGTGCCAGCAGCTCCCCAAAGGGGGCAAACTATGGCTACACCTTC
TRBD2 NA 14 TRBJ2-1 TRBV20-1 CSARLAGSYNEQFF TGCAGTGCTCGACTAGCGGGGTCCTACAATGAGCAGTTCTTC
NA once 16 TRBJ1-2 TRBV18 CASSPVHADSNYGYTF TGTGCCAGCTCACCAGTACATGCAGACTCCAACTATGGCTACACCTTC
NA NA 13 TRBJ1-2 TRBV7-9 CASSLGQGDGYTF TGTGCCAGCAGCTTGGGGCAGGGAGATGGCTACACCTTC
TRBD1 NA 15 TRBJ1-5 TRBV20-1 CSAGTGALADQPQHF TGCAGTGCTGGGACAGGGGCACTCGCCGATCAGCCCCAGCATTTT
TRBD2 NA 14 TRBJ2-5 TRBV20-1 CSARTSGRGETQYF TGCAGTGCTAGGACTAGCGGGAGGGGGGAGACCCAGTACTTC
NA NA 15 TRBJ1-2 TRBV25-1 CASSELTGLNYGYTF TGTGCCAGCAGTGAATTGACAGGTCTCAACTATGGCTACACCTTC
NA once 12 TRBJ2-7 TRBV20-1 CSVLGRSYEQYF TGCAGTGTCCTCGGACGTTCCTACGAGCAGTACTTC
TRBD1 NA 17 TRBJ2-6 TRBV6-1 CASRGTGASSGANVLTF TGTGCCAGCAGAGGGACAGGGGCTTCCTCTGGGGCCAACGTCCTGACTTTC
NA NA 13 TRBJ2-1 TRBV7-9 CASSNREVGEQFF TGTGCCAGCAGCAATCGAGAAGTTGGTGAGCAGTTCTTC
NA NA 14 TRBJ2-1 TRBV27 CASSLGLAWDEQFF TGTGCCAGCAGCCTGGGACTGGCGTGGGATGAGCAGTTCTTC
TRBD2 NA 20 TRBJ2-1 TRBV28 CASSPTLITRGTSSYNEQFF TGTGCCAGCAGCCCAACCCTGATAACCAGAGGGACTAGCTCCTACAATGAGCAGTTCTTC
TRBD1 NA 15 TRBJ1-1 TRBV12-3/TRBV12-4 CASSPFRGLGTEAFF TGTGCCAGCAGTCCCTTCAGGGGGCTAGGCACTGAAGCTTTCTTT
TRBD2 NA 15 TRBJ2-7 TRBV4-1 CASSQDQSGRGGQYF TGCGCCAGCAGCCAAGACCAGAGCGGGAGGGGAGGGCAGTACTTC
NA NA 16 TRBJ2-6 TRBV29-1 CSVDDFEVEGANVLTF TGCAGCGTTGACGACTTTGAGGTTGAGGGGGCCAACGTCCTGACTTTC
TRBD1 NA 14 TRBJ1-1 TRBV20-1 CSALGQVLNTEAFF TGCAGTGCACTCGGACAGGTTCTGAACACTGAAGCTTTCTTT
NA NA 15 TRBJ2-7 TRBV7-2 CASSLATGSSYEQYF TGTGCCAGCAGCTTAGCGACGGGGAGCTCCTACGAGCAGTACTTC
NA NA 15 TRBJ2-7 TRBV3-1 CASSRNSLSSYEQYF TGTGCCAGCAGCCGTAACAGTTTGAGCTCCTACGAGCAGTACTTC